Presented here are 31 T cell receptor beta chains from one specimen sequenced in a study of glioma-infiltrating T cells. Amplification of TCR alpha and beta CDR3 regions from RNA used iRepertoire nested multiplex PCR. From the multiplex PCR reads, TCRdb called clonotypes with MiXCR, one entry per CDR3 protein. Of 300,000 to 400,000 distinct CDR3 sequences listed, around 38% were seen once; the top ten hold approximately 12%. The sample consisted of glioma tissue, nonneoplastic brain tissue, or PBMCs (not recorded which). Receptors originate from a human donor with low-grade glioma or glioblastoma, undergoing nonglioma brain surgery, or in good health (not recorded which).

This clonotype was picked up a small number of times. J is TRBJ2-7 and V is TRBV7-3; D not resolved. Germline V gene lookup returns CDR1 SGHTA and CDR2 FQGTGA. This CDR3 region has 14 residues. Trimming removed 5 bases at V and 1 base at J, with 12 bases between. CDR3 nucleotides: TGTGCCAGCAGCCCGGACCTAACTTCCTACGAGCAGTACTTC. Residues: CASSPDLTSYEQYF.

This clonotype occurred a few times. The chain is built from TRBV7-6 and TRBJ2-3; unclear D gene. The CDR3 is 15 residues long. V lost 5 bases and J 2 bases, leaving 14 bases between the germline ends. Germline loops: CDR1 SGHVS, CDR2 FNYEAQ. The CDR3 nucleotides read TGTGCCAGCAGCCCCGCGGTCGTAGTCACAGATACGCAGTATTTT. This sequence encodes CASSPAVVVTDTQYF.

The chain recombines TRBV29-1 with TRBJ1-1; D not resolved. Trimming pared 3 bases from V and 3 bases from J, leaving 11 bases between. Germline V gene data show CDR1 as SQVTM and CDR2 as ANQGSEA. The CDR3 spans 13 residues. Here the CDR3 DNA reads TGCAGCGTTGAGACCGGTCGGGACACTGAAGCTTTCTTT. Translating it yields CSVETGRDTEAFF.

The chain links TRBV28 to TRBJ1-5; maybe TRBD1 (5 bases). Germline values: CDR1 MDHEN, CDR2 SYDVKM. V was shortened by 2 bases and J by 5 bases, with 10 bases between the two germline ends. CDR3 length: 14 amino acids. Here the CDR3 DNA reads TGTGCCAGCAGTTTAGGTCAGGGTTATCAGCCCCAGCATTTT. Its translation: CASSLGQGYQPQHF. Full variable domain (missing parts from reference TRBV28 and TRBJ1-5): DVKVTQSSRYLVKRTGEKVFLECVQDMDHENMFWYRQDPGLGLRLIYFSYDVKMKEKGDIPEGYSVSREKKERFSLILESASTNQTSMYLCASSLGQGYQPQHFGDGTRLSIL.

The chain has TRBV7-9 and TRBJ1-1; the match to TRBD1 covers 8 bases. Germline V gene data show CDR1 as SEHNR and CDR2 as FQNEAQ (reference sequence). V trimming: 5 bases; J trimming: 6 bases; junction bases outside the gene matches: 11. The CDR3 contains 15 residues. Here the CDR3 reads CASSPLRQGTAEAFF. CDR3 sequence (DNA): TGTGCCAGCAGCCCCCTTCGACAGGGGACGGCTGAAGCTTTCTTT.

The V and J genes are TRBV27 and TRBJ1-2; TRBD1 aligns across 8 bases. This CDR3 has 14 residues. V lost 3 bases to trimming and J lost 5 bases; unmatched junction nucleotides: 5. Germline V gene lookup returns CDR1 MNHEY and CDR2 SMNVEV (reference sequence). For the CDR3, the DNA is TGTGCCAGCAGTTTCGGTCAGGGGGCTTATGGCTACACCTTC. Protein product: CASSFGQGAYGYTF.

The chain couples TRBV7-9 to TRBJ2-5; D is perhaps TRBD2 (5 bases). CDR1 is SEHNR and CDR2 is FQNEAQ in the germline V gene (reference sequence). The CDR3 is 16 residues long. V lost 1 base and J lost 3, with 15 bases in between. Here the CDR3 DNA reads TGTGCCAGCAGCTTAGTTCGTTTCCGGGGAGAAGAGACCCAGTACTTC. Translated: CASSLVRFRGEETQYF.

For this clonotype: Sequence at one end of the junction differs from germline and may be a read error. The chain is built from TRBV27 and TRBJ2-1; TRBD1 aligns across 10 bases. The CDR3 is made up of 19 amino acids. The V gene's germline CDR1 is MNHEY and CDR2 SMNVEV (reference sequence). The CDR3 reads CASSLSSFGWDRGDNEQFF. The CDR3, as DNA: TGTGCCAGCAGTTTATCGAGTTTTGGATGGGACAGGGGAGACAACGAGCAGTTCTTC.

There are many counts of this clonotype. CDR3 in amino acids: CASSLFASNPAYEQYF. The DNA of the CDR3 is TGTGCCAGCAGTTTATTTGCTAGCAATCCTGCCTACGAGCAGTACTTC. The chain recombines TRBV27 with TRBJ2-7, with D possibly being TRBD2 (5 bases). The CDR3 loop spans 16 amino acids. The V end lost 1 base, the J end lost 2 bases, and 15 bases lay between the germline ends. Looked up from germline, CDR1 is MNHEY and CDR2 is SMNVEV (reference sequence).

The chain is built from TRBV6-2 or TRBV6-3 and TRBJ2-5; 9 bases agree with TRBD2. CDR1 MNHEY and CDR2 SVGEGT come from the germline V gene. The CDR3 extends over 14 amino acids. J gave up 1 base and V 7 bases, and 4 bases lay outside the gene matches. CDR3 sequence reads: CASTPSGAQETQYF. The CDR3 DNA reads TGTGCCAGCACTCCTAGCGGGGCCCAAGAGACCCAGTACTTC.

The chain carries TRBV4-1 and TRBJ2-1; 11 bases are a match to TRBD2. The CDR3 runs to 17 residues. Germline-derived CDR1 and CDR2 are MGHRA and YSYEKL. Trimming removed 3 bases from V and 8 bases from J; junction bases left unmatched: 12. The CDR3: CASSQDYTGTSGYEQFF. Written as DNA, the CDR3 is TGCGCCAGCAGCCAGGACTACACCGGGACTAGCGGTTATGAGCAGTTCTTC.

This clonotype was recorded at least ten times. V usage is TRBV7-9 and J usage is TRBJ2-7; a possible D gene is TRBD2 (6 bases). CDR1 SEHNR and CDR2 FQNEAQ come from the germline V gene (reference sequence). The CDR3 is 14 residues long. Trimming pared 6 bases from V and 3 bases from J, leaving 15 bases between. In nucleotides, the CDR3 is TGTGCCAGCAGTCCCAGAGGGACTGTCTACGAGCAGTACTTC. Amino acids: CASSPRGTVYEQYF.

This rearrangement joins TRBV20-1 to TRBJ2-1; weak D call: TRBD1 (6 bases). CDR3 length: 15 amino acids. Per the germline V gene, CDR1 is DFQATT and CDR2 is SNEGSKA (reference sequence). The CDR3 loop is CSVSYGQFTYNEQFF. The CDR3 DNA reads TGCAGCGTTTCTTACGGACAGTTTACCTACAATGAGCAGTTCTTC.

This clonotype was seen at least ten times. This chain uses TRBV20-1 with TRBJ2-7, with 8 nucleotides matching TRBD1. The CDR3 runs to 13 residues. Germline-derived CDR1 and CDR2 are DFQATT and SNEGSKA (reference sequence). J lost 5 bases, V lost 6 bases, and 9 bases had no gene match. Here the CDR3 reads CSAIRGRGHEQYF. CDR3 in DNA: TGCAGTGCCATTAGGGGCAGGGGGCACGAGCAGTACTTC.

Only a few counts were recorded for this clonotype. This chain links TRBV20-1 with TRBJ2-1; 11 bases line up with TRBD2. Per germline, CDR1 DFQATT and CDR2 SNEGSKA (reference sequence). V was clipped by 6 bases and J by 9 bases; unmatched bases: 7. This CDR3 region has 13 residues. CDR3 sequence reads: CSACRLAGTEQFF. The CDR3 DNA sequence: TGCAGTGCATGTCGACTAGCGGGAACTGAGCAGTTCTTC.

In its sample, this clonotype was seen a few times. This rearrangement joins TRBV7-2 to TRBJ2-7, with D possibly TRBD1 on 6 matching bases. This CDR3 has 13 residues. Germline V lookup: CDR1 SGHTA, CDR2 FQGNSA. Trimming removed 6 bases from V and 4 bases from J, with 13 bases in between. As DNA, the CDR3 is TGTGCCAGCAGGATCGGCAGGGGTTACGAGCAGTACTTC. It is translated as CASRIGRGYEQYF.

V is TRBV11-2 and J is TRBJ1-1, with 9 bases identical to TRBD1. The CDR3 is 14 residues long. The germline CDR1 and CDR2 sequences are SGHAT and FQNNGV. The trim removed 7 bases at V and 0 bases at J, leaving 3 bases unmatched. The CDR3 DNA sequence: TGTGCCAGCATCAGGGACAGGGTGAACACTGAAGCTTTCTTT. This gives the protein CASIRDRVNTEAFF.

This clonotype was counted a few times. The genes are TRBV20-1 and TRBJ2-1; 10 positions match TRBD1. Germline V lookup: CDR1 DFQATT, CDR2 SNEGSKA (reference sequence). The V gene end was trimmed by 5 bases and the J gene end by 3 bases; junction bases not matched to a gene: 7. This CDR3 has 15 amino acids. The CDR3 DNA reads as TGCAGTGCTGACGGGACAGGGGCAATCTACAATGAGCAGTTCTTC. Protein product: CSADGTGAIYNEQFF.

There are many counts of this clonotype. V is TRBV20-1 and J is TRBJ2-7; 8 bases map to TRBD1. CDR3 length equals 13 residues. V shed 4 bases and J 3 bases; nucleotides not matched to a gene: 5. The germline V gene encodes CDR1 DFQATT and CDR2 SNEGSKA (reference sequence). CDR3 coding DNA: TGCAGTGCTACCGGGACAGGACGCTACGAGCAGTACTTC. Translating it yields CSATGTGRYEQYF.

The J gene is TRBJ1-1, the V gene TRBV4-1; TRBD1 is a possible D gene (5 bases). The CDR3 runs to 15 residues. V lost 0 bases and J lost 6, with 14 bases in between. CDR1 and CDR2 from the germline V gene are MGHRA and YSYEKL. CDR3 DNA sequence: TGCGCCAGCAGCCAAGATTGGACATTTCATGCTGAAGCTTTCTTT. It is translated as CASSQDWTFHAEAFF.

Notes on this clonotype: This may come from a read error, since a much larger clone is one base off. The chain couples TRBV6-5 to TRBJ2-7; weak D call: TRBD1 (6 bases). The CDR3 loop spans 15 amino acids. Germline assignment: CDR1 MNHEY and CDR2 SVGAGI. The CDR3 protein is CASSATGSSYNEKFF. CDR3 in DNA: TGTGCCAGCAGTGCGACAGGCAGCTCCTACAATGAGAAGTTCTTC.

This chain connects TRBV4-1 to TRBJ2-1, with D perhaps TRBD2 (5 bases). The germline V gene encodes CDR1 MGHRA and CDR2 YSYEKL. The CDR3 sequence is 14 residues long. V was cut by 8 bases and J by 10 bases, with 21 bases left in between. CDR3 residues: CASSDWVAGAEQFF. Written as DNA, the CDR3 is TGCGCCAGCTCGGATTGGGTGGCGGGCGCCGAGCAGTTCTTC.

As to this clonotype: A much larger clonotype is one base distant, so this may be a read error. The chain has TRBV27 and TRBJ2-1; 9 bases agree with TRBD2. V shed 11 bases, J shed 0 bases, and the junction held 14 bases outside the gene matches. The CDR3 consists of 17 residues. The germline gives CDR1 MNHEY, CDR2 SMNVEV (reference sequence). For the CDR3, the DNA is TGTGCCGGGGGGGCTAGCGGGGATTCCCTCTCCTACAATGAGCAGTTCTTC. Translated, it gives CAGGASGDSLSYNEQFF.

The chain links TRBV28 to TRBJ1-5; D is uncertain. Per germline, CDR1 MDHEN and CDR2 SYDVKM. V was shortened by 2 bases and J by 5 bases, with 7 bases between the two germline ends. This CDR3 contains 13 residues. CDR3 loop: CASSLDRYQPQHF. The CDR3 DNA reads TGTGCCAGCAGTTTAGACCGTTATCAGCCCCAGCATTTT.

Notes on this clonotype: At one end, the junction sequence differs from germline, possibly due to a read error. The chain has TRBV10-2 and TRBJ1-4; D possibly corresponds to TRBD1 (5 bases). The CDR3 length is 12 residues. Germline lookup yields CDR1 WSHSY and CDR2 SAAADI. CDR3 in amino acids: CASRDGSGKLFF. In DNA, the CDR3 is TGTGCCAGCCGGGACGGTTCGGGGAAACTGTTTTTT.

This clonotype appeared many times. The CDR3, as DNA: TGTGCCAGCAGCCAACAGGGTTACGAGCAGTACTTC. Protein sequence: CASSQQGYEQYF. This chain links TRBV7-2 with TRBJ2-7, with D possibly TRBD1 on 6 matching bases. Deletions cut 5 bases from V and 4 bases from J, with 9 bases between. Germline loops: CDR1 SGHTA, CDR2 FQGNSA. The CDR3 covers 12 residues.

This clonotype occurred a few times. This chain joins TRBV28 and TRBJ1-1; D ambiguous. CDR1 is MDHEN, CDR2 SYDVKM, per germline. There are 14 residues in the CDR3. The ends were cut back, 8 bases at V and 1 base at J, with 14 bases in the middle. CDR3: CASGSPMGNTEAFF. In nucleotides, the CDR3 is TGTGCCAGCGGATCGCCCATGGGGAACACTGAAGCTTTCTTT.

This chain links TRBV15 with TRBJ2-7, with D perhaps matching TRBD1 or TRBD2 (5 bases each). V lost 6 bases to trimming and J lost 0 bases, with 9 bases between them. Germline CDR1 and CDR2: LNHNV and YYDKDF (reference sequence). The CDR3 loop spans 13 amino acids. The CDR3, as DNA: TGTGCCACCAGACGGGACCTCTCCTACGAGCAGTACTTC. This encodes CATRRDLSYEQYF. Using reference TRBV15 and TRBJ2-7 for the parts outside the CDR3, the full variable domain is DAMVIQNPRYQVTQFGKPVTLSCSQTLNHNVMYWYQQKSSQAPKLLFHYYDKDFNNEADTPDNFQSRRPNTSFCFLDIRSPGLGDTAMYLCATRRDLSYEQYFGPGTRLTVT.

This clonotype was found many times. The V gene is TRBV6-2 or TRBV6-3, the J gene TRBJ2-3; D remains unclear. CDR3 length: 14 residues. Germline lookup yields CDR1 MNHEY and CDR2 SVGEGT. The germline V and J ends were trimmed by 5 bases and 3 bases, with 12 bases remaining between them. DNA for the CDR3: TGTGCCAGCAGTCTGCCATTTGGGACAGATACGCAGTATTTT. Translated, it gives CASSLPFGTDTQYF.

This clonotype occurred a few times. The chain joins TRBV12-3 or TRBV12-4 to TRBJ2-7, with a weak D call TRBD2 (8 bases). Trimming took off 6 bases at V and 2 bases at J, with 20 bases between the two ends. The CDR3 runs to 16 residues. CDR3 region: CASRRGLAGTTYEQYF. The CDR3 DNA reads as TGTGCCAGCAGAAGGGGGCTAGCGGGTACCACCTACGAGCAGTACTTC.

The chain recombines TRBV4-2 with TRBJ2-1, with a possible D match to TRBD2 (6 bases). Germline V gives CDR1 LGHNA, CDR2 YNFKEQ. The germline V and J ends were trimmed by 0 bases and 4 bases, with 7 bases remaining between them. There are 14 residues in the CDR3. For the CDR3, the DNA is TGTGCCAGCAGCCAAGATGGAGGGTACAATGAGCAGTTCTTC. Protein: CASSQDGGYNEQFF.